The clone carrying this TCR beta chain was recorded a few times. These data belong to a study of cytomegalovirus exposure and HLA in healthy donors. Germline V lookup: CDR1 MNHNS, CDR2 SASEGT. The CDR3 totals 16 residues. V lost 1 base, J lost 2 bases, and 12 bases lay in between. With 60 Vbeta and 13 Jbeta primers, the PCR was carried out. The data were produced by immunoSEQ multiplex PCR, yet TCRdb's version contains in-frame clones alone and is incomplete. The sample records 100,000 to 150,000 clones, approximately 81% being singletons. The gene calls are TRBV6-1 and TRBJ1-5; D gene ambiguous. The clonotype originates from a man younger than 35 in good health and CMV-seronegative. The material sequenced was PBMCs. The CDR3 here is CASSEDPSGGNQPQHF. CDR3 sequence (DNA): TGTGCCAGCAGTGAAGATCCCAGCGGCGGCAATCAGCCCCAGCATTTT.